This TCR beta chain was profiled in a study of T cell repertoires in cytomegalovirus infection. In this sample, this clonotype turned up many times. Germline-derived CDR1 and CDR2 are MNHNS and SASEGT. Trimming removed 6 bases from V and 1 base from J, with 10 bases in between. The CDR3 is 13 residues long. TCRdb called the reads again in MiXCR, with one record for every CDR3 protein. This sample has about 300,000 distinct CDR3 sequences, with 9.6% found just once. V is TRBV6-1 and J is TRBJ2-7; D is possibly TRBD1 (5 bases). Sequencing was performed on PBMCs. This receptor was identified in a human donor in good health (CMV status not recorded). Some clones in this sample may be carry-over from other donors' samples. CDR3 loop: CASRRQLSYEQYV. The CDR3 DNA reads TGTGCCAGCAGAAGACAGCTTTCCTACGAGCAGTACGTC.